This TCR beta chain derives from a study of early T cells in non-severe SARS-CoV-2 infection. The germline V and J ends were trimmed by 7 bases and 12 bases, with 13 bases remaining between them. In germline, CDR1 is MNHNY, CDR2 SVGAGI (reference sequence). The CDR3 spans 11 residues. Unique molecular identifiers tagged individual cDNA molecules. TCRdb called the 5' RACE reads again in MiXCR, with one record for every CDR3 protein. The sample shows tens of thousands of distinct CDR3 sequences, less than 8.5% of them seen only once. This sequence originates from an adult who was a healthcare worker with PCR-confirmed SARS-CoV-2 infection or an uninfected control (not recorded which). The sample consisted of whole blood. The chain combines TRBV6-6 with TRBJ2-1, with a possible D match to TRBD1 (5 bases). The CDR3 sequence is CASTESQGQFF. Here the CDR3 DNA reads TGTGCCAGCACCGAGTCCCAGGGGCAGTTCTTC.